Sequencing of this T cell receptor beta chain was carried out in a study of blood T cell repertoires in COVID-19. Overall study: COVID-19 samples collected from the United States, Italy and Spain covered acute and convalescent phases. T cells, B-cell-depleted T cells, or PBMCs provided the cDNA or gDNA that served as material.

This clone was observed a few times. Per the original methods: For nucleated cells, counts were estimated from reference gene primer amplification. Clones were read by immunoSEQ multiplex PCR, and TCRdb kept only the in-frame ones, dropping some. The DNA was the basis for D and trimming; V, J and clone size are from that table. The sample contains over 300,000 clones, nearly 90% of which appear only once. Looked up from germline, CDR1 is SNHLY and CDR2 is FYNNEI. Trimming left V 1 base short and J 4 bases short, with 8 bases between. The CDR3 extends over 15 amino acids. Sequenced sample: PBMCs or T cells enriched from blood (not recorded which). This TCR was sampled from a woman aged 25-40 years who had recovered from COVID-19. V usage is TRBV2 and J usage is TRBJ1-6; TRBD1 is a possible D gene (6 bases). This CDR3 reads CASSEDGQYNSPLHF. In DNA, the CDR3 is TGTGCCAGCAGTGAAGATGGACAGTATAATTCACCCCTCCACTTT.